A single sample is the source of the 27 T cell receptor beta chains below, sequenced in a study of Ad26.COV2.S vaccination and SARS-CoV-2 variants. The protocol was immunoSEQ multiplex PCR, while the TCRdb copy is restricted to in-frame clones and leaves out a portion. Of 300,000 to 400,000 clones listed, around 90% are singletons. Indicated treatment: 15 to 20 received Ad26.COV2.S at low or high dose, single or two shots; several received placebo; per-sample allocation not given. Samples came from day 63 after the first vaccine or placebo injection. The sample in question was peripheral blood, obtained in a trial of Ad26.COV2.S vaccine versus placebo. These receptors all come from a person between 18 and 65 years old who received the Ad26.COV2.S COVID-19 vaccine or a placebo.

V usage is TRBV5-1 and J usage is TRBJ2-5; D is possibly TRBD1 or TRBD2 (5 bases each). The CDR3 is 15 amino acids. Trimming removed 2 bases at V and 1 base at J, with 12 bases between. CDR1 is SGHRS, CDR2 YFSETQ, per germline. The CDR3 sequence: CASSFSRGPQETQYF. DNA for the CDR3: TGCGCCAGCAGCTTTAGTCGGGGCCCCCAAGAGACCCAGTACTTC.

This rearrangement joins TRBV19 to TRBJ1-6, with D possibly being TRBD1 (6 bases). The CDR3 loop spans 15 amino acids. Germline CDR1 is LNHDA and CDR2 is SQIVND (reference sequence). V was shortened by 5 bases and J by 8 bases, with 16 bases between the two germline ends. The CDR3: CASSPARGSDSPLHF. CDR3 DNA: TGTGCCAGTAGTCCAGCCAGGGGATCGGATTCACCCCTCCACTTT.

The chain combines TRBV5-4 with TRBJ1-2, with 7 bases lining up with TRBD1. The CDR3 is made up of 13 amino acids. In germline, CDR1 is SGHNT, CDR2 YYREEE (reference sequence). V shed 2 bases, J shed 6 bases, and the junction held 4 bases outside the gene matches. CDR3: CASSLNQGDGYTF. In DNA form, the CDR3 reads TGTGCCAGCAGCTTAAATCAGGGGGATGGCTACACCTTC.

J is TRBJ1-6 and V is TRBV5-1; no definite D call. This CDR3 has 16 residues. The V end lost 0 bases, the J end lost 7 bases, and 14 bases lay between the germline ends. Per the germline V gene, CDR1 is SGHRS and CDR2 is YFSETQ. The CDR3 DNA is TGCGCCAGCAGCTTGGCAGCGCAGGTTGGAAATTCACCCCTCCACTTT. This gives the protein CASSLAAQVGNSPLHF.

V is TRBV29-1 and J is TRBJ2-1; D gene unclear. This CDR3 spans 13 amino acids. CDR1 is SQVTM and CDR2 is ANQGSEA in the germline V gene. The V end was cut by 4 bases, the J end by 7 bases, with 14 bases between. The CDR3 region has the DNA TGCAGCGTTGGACCCACCCCCCAAAATGAGCAGTTCTTC. Protein: CSVGPTPQNEQFF.

This clone was detected once. V is TRBV4-3 and J is TRBJ1-2, with D unresolved. V lost 4 bases and J 0 bases, leaving 12 bases between the germline ends. Germline-derived CDR1 and CDR2 are LGHNA and YSLEER. This CDR3 region has 15 residues. The CDR3 loop reads CASSPDISPNYGYTF. CDR3 DNA: TGCGCCAGCAGCCCCGACATATCGCCTAACTATGGCTACACCTTC.

The table lists this clone with a count of one. The chain recombines TRBV18 with TRBJ1-6; D might be TRBD1 (6 bases). Looked up from germline, CDR1 is KGHSH and CDR2 is LQKENI. Trimming took off 6 bases at V and 6 bases at J, with 12 bases between the two ends. This CDR3 has 14 amino acids. CDR3 bases: TGTGCCAGCTCCTCTGACAGGAGTAATTCACCCCTCCACTTT. This encodes CASSSDRSNSPLHF.

The chain joins TRBV14 to TRBJ2-2; TRBD1 or TRBD2 may be the D gene (6 bases each). V was pared by 10 bases and J by 0 bases, with 15 bases between. Looked up from germline, CDR1 is SGHDN and CDR2 is FVKESK. This CDR3 has 15 amino acids. CDR3 sequence reads: CAIPGGGPNTGELFF. CDR3 DNA sequence: TGTGCCATCCCAGGAGGGGGTCCGAACACCGGGGAGCTGTTTTTT.

The chain is built from TRBV3-1 (or the pseudogene TRBV3-2) and TRBJ2-5, with D possibly matching TRBD2 (5 bases). V lost 4 bases and J lost 5, with 23 bases in between. The CDR3 runs 17 residues. Germline V gene lookup returns CDR1 LGHDT and CDR2 YNNKEL (reference sequence). The CDR3 spells CASSPNPGSPWRETQYF. The CDR3 nucleotides are TGTGCCAGCAGCCCAAACCCCGGGTCCCCGTGGAGGGAGACCCAGTACTTC.

The V call is TRBV7-9, the J call TRBJ2-2; 7 positions agree with TRBD2. V gave up 8 bases and J gave up 6 bases; unmatched junction bases: 12. Per the germline V gene, CDR1 is SEHNR and CDR2 is FQNEAQ (reference sequence). This CDR3 contains 15 residues. CDR3 sequence: CASLYRGELPGELFF. DNA for the CDR3: TGTGCCAGCCTTTATCGGGGGGAACTCCCCGGGGAGCTGTTTTTT.

This clone has only one observation. This rearrangement joins TRBV9 to TRBJ1-6, with TRBD1 matching 7 bases. Germline trimming cut 4 bases from V and 3 bases from J; bases unmatched to any gene: 4. The V gene's germline CDR1 is SGDLS and CDR2 YYNGEE. The CDR3 is made up of 15 amino acids. This CDR3 is CASSTGTDYNSPLHF. DNA for the CDR3: TGTGCCAGCAGCACCGGGACAGACTATAATTCACCCCTCCACTTT.

V and J are TRBV5-1 and TRBJ2-7; 7 nucleotides align to TRBD1. The CDR3 runs to 15 residues. Germline values: CDR1 SGHRS, CDR2 YFSETQ. V shed 2 bases and J 2 bases; nucleotides not matched to a gene: 7. The CDR3 nucleotides are TGCGCCAGCAGCTTCGCGACAGGGTACCCCTACGAGCAGTACTTC. Protein sequence: CASSFATGYPYEQYF.

V and J are TRBV10-3 and TRBJ1-5; D uncertain. Germline loops: CDR1 ENHRY, CDR2 SYGVKD. Trimming cost V 8 bases and J 4 bases, with 15 bases left between them. The length of the CDR3 is 14 residues. CDR3 loop: CAIGSGRENQPQHF. In nucleotides, the CDR3 is TGTGCCATCGGTTCCGGTCGGGAGAATCAGCCCCAGCATTTT.

In its sample, this clone was seen once. V usage is TRBV4-3 and J usage is TRBJ2-2; D is undetermined. This CDR3 is 18 amino acids long. Germline CDR1 LGHNA, CDR2 YSLEER. Trimming stripped 1 base from V and 5 bases from J, with 20 bases between. For the CDR3, the DNA is TGCGCCAGCAGCCAAGGCATTGGGCCTAGGATAGGAACCGGGGAGCTGTTTTTT. Its translation is CASSQGIGPRIGTGELFF.

The chain employs TRBV18 and TRBJ1-1; a weak D match, TRBD1 (5 bases). Germline loops: CDR1 KGHSH, CDR2 LQKENI. Trimming took off 4 bases at V and 3 bases at J, with 12 bases between the two ends. There are 14 residues in the CDR3. CDR3 protein: CASSLIKGYTEAFF. CDR3 in DNA: TGTGCCAGCTCACTTATAAAGGGGTACACTGAAGCTTTCTTT. The whole variable domain, remainder taken from reference TRBV18 and TRBJ1-1, is NAGVMQNPRHLVRRRGQEARLRCSPMKGHSHVYWYRQLPEEGLKFMVYLQKENIIDESGMPKERFSAEFPKEGPSILRIQQVVRGDSAAYFCASSLIKGYTEAFFGQGTRLTVV.

CDR3 amino acids: CASSATGGSYNEQFF. The CDR3 nucleotides are TGTGCCAGCAGCGCCACAGGGGGCTCCTACAATGAGCAGTTCTTC. The chain recombines TRBV7-6 with TRBJ2-1; 8 bases map to TRBD1. J was trimmed by 0 bases and V by 5 bases; bases with no gene match: 3. The CDR3 is 15 amino acids. Germline CDR1 reads SGHVS; CDR2 reads FNYEAQ. The whole variable domain, remainder taken from reference TRBV7-6 and TRBJ2-1, is GAGVSQSPRYKVTKRGQDVALRCDPISGHVSLYWYRQALGQGPEFLTYFNYEAQQDKSGLPNDRFSAERPEGSISTLTIQRTEQRDSAMYRCASSATGGSYNEQFFGPGTRLTVL.

J is TRBJ2-7 and V is TRBV20-1; D is unclear. CDR1 is DFQATT and CDR2 is SNEGSKA in the germline V gene (reference sequence). This CDR3 region has 11 residues. V gave up 6 bases and J gave up 9 bases, with 15 bases separating them. Here the CDR3 reads CSAPLWFWQYV. The CDR3 bases are TGCAGTGCCCCGCTTTGGTTCTGGCAGTACGTC.

The chain has TRBV15 and TRBJ1-1; D perhaps matches TRBD1 (6 bases). Germline values: CDR1 LNHNV, CDR2 YYDKDF (reference sequence). The V and J ends lost 5 bases and 4 bases respectively, with 23 bases between them. This CDR3 has 17 amino acids. The CDR3 region has the DNA TGTGCCACCAGCCCTCGGCGGACCCCACAGGGCTTCACTGAAGCTTTCTTT. Translation: CATSPRRTPQGFTEAFF.

V gene TRBV7-9 combines with J gene TRBJ1-1; TRBD1 matches at 8 bases. The germline CDR1 and CDR2 sequences are SEHNR and FQNEAQ (reference sequence). With 1 base clipped from V and 5 bases from J, the junction kept 6 bases outside the gene matches. The CDR3 length is 15 residues. The CDR3 DNA sequence: TGTGCCAGCAGCTTAGTGTCAGGGGGCGCGACTGAAGCTTTCTTT. This sequence encodes CASSLVSGGATEAFF.

This chain links TRBV4-1 with TRBJ2-1; no firm D call. Trimming shortened V by 2 bases and J by 7 bases, and 6 bases separated the two germline ends. CDR1 and CDR2 from the germline V gene are MGHRA and YSYEKL. This CDR3 has 12 residues. Written as DNA, the CDR3 is TGCGCCAGCAGCCAAATTCGGAATGAGCAGTTCTTC. Protein product: CASSQIRNEQFF.

This chain uses TRBV30 with TRBJ2-4; 12 positions match TRBD2. The CDR3 length is 19 residues. V dropped 2 bases and J dropped 4; count of bases not matched to a gene: 15. The germline CDR1 and CDR2 sequences are GTSNPN and SVGIG (reference sequence). This chain's CDR3 is CAWSIGLAGGITVKNIQYF. The CDR3 nucleotides read TGTGCCTGGAGTATCGGGCTAGCGGGAGGGATAACGGTTAAAAACATTCAGTACTTC.

V gene TRBV5-4 combines with J gene TRBJ2-1, with TRBD2 matching 11 bases. CDR1 is SGHNT and CDR2 is YYREEE in the germline V gene (reference sequence). The trim removed 0 bases at V and 5 bases at J, leaving 1 base unmatched. The CDR3 totals 15 residues. Here the CDR3 reads CASSLGLAGNNEQFF. The CDR3 coding sequence is TGTGCCAGCAGCTTGGGACTAGCGGGGAACAATGAGCAGTTCTTC.

The chain has TRBV4-3 and TRBJ1-2; D unresolved. Trimming left V 5 bases short and J 8 bases short, with 12 bases between. CDR1 is LGHNA, CDR2 YSLEER, per germline. This CDR3 has 12 amino acids. CDR3 amino acids: CASSTLIGGYTF. For the CDR3, the DNA is TGCGCCAGCAGCACCTTAATTGGGGGCTACACCTTC.

The chain employs TRBV6-5 and TRBJ1-3; D uncertain. The CDR3 has 15 residues. Germline V gene data show CDR1 as MNHEY and CDR2 as SVGAGI. The germline V and J ends were trimmed by 5 bases and 1 base, with 12 bases remaining between them. CDR3 region: CASSHEGLSGNTIYF. CDR3 nucleotides: TGTGCCAGCAGTCACGAGGGATTATCTGGAAACACCATATATTTT.

The chain recombines TRBV5-5 with TRBJ1-2; D is ambiguous. V lost 4 bases and J 7 bases, leaving 14 bases between the germline ends. CDR1 is SGHKS, CDR2 YYEKEE, per germline (reference sequence). The CDR3 loop spans 13 amino acids. CDR3 DNA: TGTGCCAGCAGCGGCACCCTATCGGGTGGCTACACCTTC. Its protein is CASSGTLSGGYTF.

The chain carries TRBV11-2 and TRBJ1-2, with D tentatively TRBD1 (6 bases). V was clipped by 1 base and J by 6 bases, with 21 bases between them. The CDR3 runs to 17 residues. Germline loops: CDR1 SGHAT, CDR2 FQNNGV. This CDR3 reads CASSLGRGGGALDGYTF. DNA for the CDR3: TGTGCCAGCAGCTTAGGCAGGGGAGGTGGTGCACTGGATGGCTACACCTTC.

V gene TRBV7-2 combines with J gene TRBJ2-7, with 8 nucleotides matching TRBD1. The CDR3 covers 15 residues. J lost 3 bases, V lost 5 bases, and 9 bases had no gene match. Per germline, CDR1 SGHTA and CDR2 FQGNSA. The CDR3 DNA sequence: TGTGCCAGCAGCCCCCCGGGACAGGAGATCTACGAGCAGTACTTC. Translating it yields CASSPPGQEIYEQYF.